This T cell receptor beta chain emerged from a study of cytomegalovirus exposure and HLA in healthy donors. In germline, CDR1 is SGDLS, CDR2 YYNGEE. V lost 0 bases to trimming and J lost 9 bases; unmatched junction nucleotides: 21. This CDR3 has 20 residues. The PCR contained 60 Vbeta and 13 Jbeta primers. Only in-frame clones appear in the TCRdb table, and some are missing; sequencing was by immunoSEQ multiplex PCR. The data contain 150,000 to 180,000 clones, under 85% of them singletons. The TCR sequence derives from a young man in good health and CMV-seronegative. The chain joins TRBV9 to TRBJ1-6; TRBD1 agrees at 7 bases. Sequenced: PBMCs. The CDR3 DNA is TGTGCCAGCAGCGTAGTAGCCTCCTGGAGCGCTCCAGGGGGATTTTCACCCCTCCACTTT. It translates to CASSVVASWSAPGGFSPLHF.